Below are 7 T cell receptor beta chains sequenced from a single sample in a study of CD8 T cells in cerebrospinal fluid in Alzheimer's disease. TCRdb reprocessed the 10x single-cell sequencing reads and keeps a single row for each CDR3 protein, giving no DNA. Here the sample table reports fewer than 1,000 distinct CDR3 sequences. Sequencing was done on a sample of cerebrospinal fluid. Source of these receptors: a human donor with Parkinson's disease.

This clonotype registers medium-sized (0.01 to 0.1%) by frequency. The chain recombines TRBV20-1 with TRBJ2-3; TCRdb designates TRBD2, a call that cannot be tested without DNA. Germline CDR1 is DFQATT and CDR2 is SNEGSKA (reference sequence). The CDR3 runs 15 residues. The CDR3 sequence: CSARLAGVRTDTQYF.

This clonotype is identified as medium-sized from frequency. This chain uses TRBV19 with TRBJ2-2. The CDR3 sequence is 19 residues long. Germline CDR1 and CDR2: LNHDA and SQIVND (reference sequence). The CDR3 loop reads CASSIDYSPGQRITGELFF.

According to its frequency, this clonotype is large. The chain couples TRBV12-3 or TRBV12-4 to TRBJ1-1; TCRdb proposes TRBD1, but this gene call is untestable without DNA. The CDR3 runs to 16 residues. The CDR3 is CASRSPHGAANTEAFF.

This clonotype is called large based on its frequency. The CDR3 sequence is CASSQDRDQPQHF. The rearrangement uses TRBV4-2 and TRBJ1-5; the TRBD1 assignment by TCRdb is unverifiable without DNA. Per the germline V gene, CDR1 is LGHNA and CDR2 is YNFKEQ. This CDR3 comprises 13 residues.

This clonotype is large (0.1 to 1%) by frequency. The genes are TRBV4-2 and TRBJ2-7; TCRdb outputs TRBD2, but without DNA this stays unchecked. Looked up from germline, CDR1 is LGHNA and CDR2 is YNFKEQ. CDR3 length: 16 amino acids. CDR3 region: CASSQGHRDSSYEQYF.

According to its frequency, this clonotype is large. The CDR3 is CASSLGEGVNYGYTF. The chain uses TRBV7-2 and TRBJ1-2; TCRdb's D call, TRBD1, is unchecked because there is no DNA. Germline V lookup: CDR1 SGHTA, CDR2 FQGNSA. CDR3 length: 15 amino acids.

This clonotype is deemed medium-sized (0.01 to 0.1%) by its frequency. The V call is TRBV29-1, the J call TRBJ2-3; TCRdb outputs TRBD2, but without DNA this stays unchecked. Germline V lookup: CDR1 SQVTM, CDR2 ANQGSEA. The CDR3 covers 13 residues. CDR3 protein: CSVEEAAGDTQYF.